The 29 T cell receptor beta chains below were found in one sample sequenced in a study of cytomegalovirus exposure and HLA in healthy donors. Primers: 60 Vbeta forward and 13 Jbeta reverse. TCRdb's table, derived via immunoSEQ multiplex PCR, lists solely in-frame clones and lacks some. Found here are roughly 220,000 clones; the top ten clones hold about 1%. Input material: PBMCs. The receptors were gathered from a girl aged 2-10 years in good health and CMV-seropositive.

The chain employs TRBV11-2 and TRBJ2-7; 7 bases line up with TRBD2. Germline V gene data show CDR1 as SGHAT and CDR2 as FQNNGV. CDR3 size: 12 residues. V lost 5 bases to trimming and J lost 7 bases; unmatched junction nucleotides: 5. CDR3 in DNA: TGTGCCAGCAGCCTAACACTAGCGGAGCAGTACTTC. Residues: CASSLTLAEQYF.

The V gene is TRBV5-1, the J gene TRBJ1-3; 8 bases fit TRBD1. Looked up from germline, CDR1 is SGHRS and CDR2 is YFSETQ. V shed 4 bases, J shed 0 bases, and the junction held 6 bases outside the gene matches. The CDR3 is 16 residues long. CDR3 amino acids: CASSPGTGYSGNTIYF. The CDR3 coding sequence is TGCGCCAGCAGCCCCGGGACAGGCTACTCTGGAAACACCATATATTTT. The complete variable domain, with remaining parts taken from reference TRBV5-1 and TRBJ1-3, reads KAGVTQTPRYLIKTRGQQVTLSCSPISGHRSVSWYQQTPGQGLQFLFEYFSETQRNKGNFPGRFSGRQFSNSRSEMNVSTLELGDSALYLCASSPGTGYSGNTIYFGEGSWLTVV.

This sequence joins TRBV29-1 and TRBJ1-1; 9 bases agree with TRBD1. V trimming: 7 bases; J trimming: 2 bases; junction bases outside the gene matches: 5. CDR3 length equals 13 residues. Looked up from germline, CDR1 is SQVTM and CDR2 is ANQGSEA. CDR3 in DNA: TGCAGCGCTTCGACAGGGGGTAACACTGAAGCTTTCTTT. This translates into CSASTGGNTEAFF.

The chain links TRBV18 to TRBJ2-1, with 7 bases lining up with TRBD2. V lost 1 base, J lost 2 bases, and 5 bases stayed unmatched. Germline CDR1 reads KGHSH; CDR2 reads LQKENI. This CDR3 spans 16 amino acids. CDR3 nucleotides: TGTGCCAGCTCACCACGACTAGCCTCAACCTACAATGAGCAGTTCTTC. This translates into CASSPRLASTYNEQFF.

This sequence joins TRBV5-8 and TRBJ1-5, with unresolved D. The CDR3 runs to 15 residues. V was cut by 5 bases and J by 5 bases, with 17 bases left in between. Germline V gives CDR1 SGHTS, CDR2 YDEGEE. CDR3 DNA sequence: TGTGCCAGCAGGTCCGACGGGGATGAGGATCAGCCCCAGCATTTT. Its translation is CASRSDGDEDQPQHF.

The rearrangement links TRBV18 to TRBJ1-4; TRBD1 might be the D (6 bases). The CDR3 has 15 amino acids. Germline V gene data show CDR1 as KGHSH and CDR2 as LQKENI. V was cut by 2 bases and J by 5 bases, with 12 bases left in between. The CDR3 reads CASSPAGGPNEKLFF. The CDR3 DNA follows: TGTGCCAGCTCACCAGCTGGGGGCCCGAATGAAAAACTGTTTTTT.

The CDR3 DNA is TGTGCCAGCAGCCCCCTAGGGGGGGGAGGCTACACCTTC. Its translation: CASSPLGGGGYTF. The chain is built from TRBV7-8 and TRBJ1-2, with D possibly TRBD1 on 6 matching bases. Germline V gives CDR1 SGHVS, CDR2 FQNEAQ. Deletions cut 5 bases from V and 8 bases from J, with 15 bases between. The CDR3 length is 13 residues.

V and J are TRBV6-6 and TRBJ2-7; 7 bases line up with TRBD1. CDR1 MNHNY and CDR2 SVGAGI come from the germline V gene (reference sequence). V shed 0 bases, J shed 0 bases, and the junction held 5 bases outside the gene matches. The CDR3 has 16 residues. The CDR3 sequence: CASSYSIQGSSYEQYF. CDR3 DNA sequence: TGTGCCAGCAGTTACTCGATACAGGGGAGCTCCTACGAGCAGTACTTC.

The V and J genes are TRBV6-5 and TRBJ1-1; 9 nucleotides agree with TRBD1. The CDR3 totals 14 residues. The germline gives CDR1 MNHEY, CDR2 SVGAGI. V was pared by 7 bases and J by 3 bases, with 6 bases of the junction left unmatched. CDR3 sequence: CASTGTGRDTEAFF. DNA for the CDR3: TGTGCCAGCACCGGGACAGGGCGGGACACTGAAGCTTTCTTT.

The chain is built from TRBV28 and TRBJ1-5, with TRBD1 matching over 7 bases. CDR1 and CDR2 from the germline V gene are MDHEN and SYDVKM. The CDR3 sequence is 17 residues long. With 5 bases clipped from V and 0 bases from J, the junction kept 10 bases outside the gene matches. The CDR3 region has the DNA TGTGCCAGCAGTCCAGGGGGACAGCCCTATAGCAATCAGCCCCAGCATTTT. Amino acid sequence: CASSPGGQPYSNQPQHF.

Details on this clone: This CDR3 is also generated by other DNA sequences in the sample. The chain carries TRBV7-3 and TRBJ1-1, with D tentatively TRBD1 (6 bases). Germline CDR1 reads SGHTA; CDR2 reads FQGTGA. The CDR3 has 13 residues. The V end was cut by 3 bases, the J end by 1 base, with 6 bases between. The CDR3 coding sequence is TGTGCCAGCAGCTTGGGACAGAACACTGAAGCTTTCTTT. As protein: CASSLGQNTEAFF.

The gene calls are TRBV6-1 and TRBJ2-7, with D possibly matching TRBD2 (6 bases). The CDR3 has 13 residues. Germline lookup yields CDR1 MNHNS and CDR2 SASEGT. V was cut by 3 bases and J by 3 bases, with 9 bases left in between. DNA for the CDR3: TGTGCCAGCAGTGAGTCGGGGGTCTACGAGCAGTACTTC. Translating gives CASSESGVYEQYF.

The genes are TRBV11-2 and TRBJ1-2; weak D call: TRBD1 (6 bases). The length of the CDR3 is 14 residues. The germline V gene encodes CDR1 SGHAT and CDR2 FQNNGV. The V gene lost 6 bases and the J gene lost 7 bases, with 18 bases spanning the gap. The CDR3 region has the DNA TGTGCCAGCAGACCTCCCGGGGGGGCGGGTGGCTACACCTTC. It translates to CASRPPGGAGGYTF.

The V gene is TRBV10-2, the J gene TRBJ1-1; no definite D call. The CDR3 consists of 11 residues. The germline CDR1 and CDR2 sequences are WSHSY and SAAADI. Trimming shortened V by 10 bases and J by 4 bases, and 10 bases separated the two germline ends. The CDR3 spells CATQGSTEAFF. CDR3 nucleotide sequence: TGCGCCACCCAAGGGAGCACTGAAGCTTTCTTT.

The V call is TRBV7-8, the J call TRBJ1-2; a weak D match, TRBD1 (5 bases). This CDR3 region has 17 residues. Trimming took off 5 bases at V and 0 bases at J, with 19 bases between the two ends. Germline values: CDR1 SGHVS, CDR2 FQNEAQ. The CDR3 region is CASSEGAHTEANYGYTF. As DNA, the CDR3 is TGTGCCAGCAGCGAAGGGGCGCACACCGAAGCTAACTATGGCTACACCTTC.

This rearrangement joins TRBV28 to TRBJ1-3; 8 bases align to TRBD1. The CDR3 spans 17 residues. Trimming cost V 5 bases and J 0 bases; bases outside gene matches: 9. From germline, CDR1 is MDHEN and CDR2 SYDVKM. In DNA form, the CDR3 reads TGTGCCAGCAGTCCCGGGACAGGATCCTTCTCTGGAAACACCATATATTTT. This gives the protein CASSPGTGSFSGNTIYF.

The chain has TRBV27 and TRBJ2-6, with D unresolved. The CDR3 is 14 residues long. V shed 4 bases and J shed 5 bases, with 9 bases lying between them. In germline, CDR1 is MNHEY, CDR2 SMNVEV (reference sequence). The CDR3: CASSSVDWANVLTF. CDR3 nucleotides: TGTGCCAGCAGTTCCGTTGACTGGGCCAACGTCCTGACTTTC. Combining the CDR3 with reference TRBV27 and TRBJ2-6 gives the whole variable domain EAQVTQNPRYLITVTGKKLTVTCSQNMNHEYMSWYRQDPGLGLRQIYYSMNVEVTDKGDVPEGYKVSRKEKRNFPLILESPSPNQTSLYFCASSSVDWANVLTFGAGSRLTVL.

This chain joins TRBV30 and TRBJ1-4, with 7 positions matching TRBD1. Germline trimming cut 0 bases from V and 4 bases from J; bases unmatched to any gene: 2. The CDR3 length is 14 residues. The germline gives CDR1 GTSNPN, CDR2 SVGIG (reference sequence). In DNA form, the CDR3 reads TGTGCCTGGAGTGTAAGACAGGGTAATGAAAAACTGTTTTTT. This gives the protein CAWSVRQGNEKLFF.

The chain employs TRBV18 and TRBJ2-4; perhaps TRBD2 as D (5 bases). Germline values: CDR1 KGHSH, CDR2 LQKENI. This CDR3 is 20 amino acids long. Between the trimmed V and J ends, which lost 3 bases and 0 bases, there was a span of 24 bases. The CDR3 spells CASSPEDFRFNYIAKNIQYF. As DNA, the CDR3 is TGTGCCAGCTCACCCGAGGACTTCCGTTTCAACTACATAGCCAAAAACATTCAGTACTTC.

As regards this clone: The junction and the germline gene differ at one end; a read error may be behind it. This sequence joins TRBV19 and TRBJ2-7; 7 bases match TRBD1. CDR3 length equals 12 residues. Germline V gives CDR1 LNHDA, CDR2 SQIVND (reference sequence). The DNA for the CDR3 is TGTGCCAAGGGACAGACGTCCTGCGAGCAGTACTTC. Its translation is CAKGQTSCEQYF.

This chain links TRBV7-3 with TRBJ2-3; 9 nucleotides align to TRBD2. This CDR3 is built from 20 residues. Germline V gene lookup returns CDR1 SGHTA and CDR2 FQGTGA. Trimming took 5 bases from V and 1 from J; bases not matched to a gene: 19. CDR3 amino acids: CASSPRGGAGGSDRTDTQYF. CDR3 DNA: TGTGCCAGCAGCCCCCGGGGCGGAGCGGGAGGATCCGATCGCACAGATACGCAGTATTTT.

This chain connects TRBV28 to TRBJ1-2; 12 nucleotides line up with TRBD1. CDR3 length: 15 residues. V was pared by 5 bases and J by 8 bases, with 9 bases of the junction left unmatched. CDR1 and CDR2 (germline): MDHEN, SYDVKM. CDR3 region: CASSLGQGARRGYTF. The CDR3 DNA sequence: TGTGCCAGCAGTCTGGGACAGGGGGCTCGTCGGGGCTACACCTTC.

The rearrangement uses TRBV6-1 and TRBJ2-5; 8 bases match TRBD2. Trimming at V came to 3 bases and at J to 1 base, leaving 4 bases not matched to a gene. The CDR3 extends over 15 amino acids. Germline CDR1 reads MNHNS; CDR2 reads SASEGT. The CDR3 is CASSERAGGQETQYF. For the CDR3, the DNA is TGTGCCAGCAGTGAGAGGGCGGGGGGCCAAGAGACCCAGTACTTC.

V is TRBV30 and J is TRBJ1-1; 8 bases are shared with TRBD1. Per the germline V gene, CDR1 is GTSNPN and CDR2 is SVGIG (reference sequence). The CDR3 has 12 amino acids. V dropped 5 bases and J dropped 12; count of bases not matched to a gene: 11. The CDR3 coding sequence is TGTGCCTGGCGCGGCCCTGGGACAGGTTCTTTCTTT. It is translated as CAWRGPGTGSFF.

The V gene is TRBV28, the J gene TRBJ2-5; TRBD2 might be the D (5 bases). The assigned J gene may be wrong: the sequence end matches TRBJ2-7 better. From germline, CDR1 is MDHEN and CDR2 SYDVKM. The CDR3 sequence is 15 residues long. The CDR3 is CASSTEGGTSYEQYF. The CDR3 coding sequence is TGTGCCAGCAGCACCGAGGGTGGAACCTCCTACGAGCAGTACTTC.

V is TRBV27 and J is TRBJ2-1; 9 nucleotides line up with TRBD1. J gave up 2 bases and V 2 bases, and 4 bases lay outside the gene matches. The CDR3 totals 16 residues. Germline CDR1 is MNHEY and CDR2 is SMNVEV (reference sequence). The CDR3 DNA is TGTGCCAGCAGTTTAGAGTACAGGGGGCCCTACAATGAGCAGTTCTTC. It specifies CASSLEYRGPYNEQFF.

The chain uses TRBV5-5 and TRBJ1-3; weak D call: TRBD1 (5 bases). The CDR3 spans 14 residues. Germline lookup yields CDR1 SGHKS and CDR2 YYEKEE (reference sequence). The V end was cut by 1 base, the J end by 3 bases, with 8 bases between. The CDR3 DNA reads TGTGCCAGCAGCTTGCTAGGGGATGGAAACACCATATATTTT. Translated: CASSLLGDGNTIYF.

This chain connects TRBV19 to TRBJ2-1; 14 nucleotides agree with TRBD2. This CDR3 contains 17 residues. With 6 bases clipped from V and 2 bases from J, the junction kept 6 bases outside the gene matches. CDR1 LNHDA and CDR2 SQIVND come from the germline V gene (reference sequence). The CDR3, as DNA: TGTGCCAGTAGGGGGACTAGCGGGAGCATCCCCTACAATGAGCAGTTCTTC. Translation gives CASRGTSGSIPYNEQFF.

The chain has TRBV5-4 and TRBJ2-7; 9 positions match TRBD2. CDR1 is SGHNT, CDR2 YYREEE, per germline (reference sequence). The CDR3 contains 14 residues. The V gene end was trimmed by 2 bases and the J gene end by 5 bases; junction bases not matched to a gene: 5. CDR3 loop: CASSFGAGGDEQYF. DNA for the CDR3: TGTGCCAGCAGCTTCGGAGCGGGAGGCGACGAGCAGTACTTC.